This T cell receptor (beta chain) was identified during a study of T cell changes during pregnancy in multiple sclerosis. The repertoire was sequenced with immunoSEQ multiplex PCR; TCRdb's copy has only in-frame clones and lacks some. This table has roughly 25,000 clones, 88% appearing once. The sequenced sample was CD4+ T cells from peripheral blood mononuclear cells, obtained in the first trimester of pregnancy. The receptor comes from a female donor in good health, enrolled as a control in a pregnancy study.

CDR3 protein: CASSSGSPPDTQYF. The CDR3 nucleotides read TGTGCCAGCAGTAGCGGGAGTCCGCCAGATACGCAGTATTTT. The genes are TRBV28 and TRBJ2-3; TRBD2 matches 8 bases. With 5 bases clipped from V and 4 bases from J, the junction kept 5 bases outside the gene matches. There are 14 residues in the CDR3. Germline CDR1 and CDR2: MDHEN and SYDVKM.